A single sample gave rise to the 13 T cell receptor beta chains below, sequenced in a study of tissue T cells after allogeneic stem cell transplantation. Using immunoSEQ multiplex PCR, the repertoire was profiled, and TCRdb retains in-frame clones only, with some absent. This table holds almost 8,500 clones, under 55% found once. Time point given: mouse harvest day 7 after allogeneic transplant. The graft held 10^6 splenic CD5+ T cells and 10^7 T-cell-depleted bone marrow cells. The source material was skin. These receptors all stem from a female BALB/c mouse given C57BL/6 T cells with graft-versus-host disease after an allogeneic hematopoietic cell transplant.

About this clone: The gene symbols are mouse symbols. The CDR3 goes on 1 residue after the read ends, and that part is filled in from the germline J gene. The chain couples TRBV26 to TRBJ2-4; D is ambiguous. Trimming removed 5 bases from V and 0 bases from J, with 6 bases in between. The CDR3 is 13 residues long. Germline V gene data show CDR1 as KGHPV and CDR2 as FQNQEV (reference sequence). Incomplete CDR3 DNA: TGTGCCAGCAGTAAGGGTAGTCAAAACACCTTGTAC. Its translation: CASSKGSQNTLY. The full CDR3 is CASSKGSQNTLYF.

Worth noting for this clone: All gene names here are mouse names. The read falls 1 residue short of the CDR3 end, and the missing part is taken from the germline J gene. J is TRBJ1-4 and V is TRBV12-2; 8 bases are shared with TRBD1. CDR1 is SGHLS and CDR2 is HYDKME in the germline V gene. The V gene end was trimmed by 3 bases and the J gene end by 3 bases; junction bases not matched to a gene: 2. The CDR3 totals 14 residues. Incomplete CDR3 DNA: TGTGCCAGCTCTGCACAGGGGGCCAACGAAAGATTATTT. As protein: CASSAQGANERLF. Given in full, the CDR3 is CASSAQGANERLFF.

This clone is termed medium-sized (0.01 to 0.1%). All gene names here are mouse names. Read data end 1 residue before the CDR3 end; the end is taken from the germline J gene. V is TRBV20 and J is TRBJ2-3; D gene ambiguous. Germline CDR1 is GFQATS and CDR2 is STVNSAI. Trimming took off 5 bases at V and 0 bases at J, with 6 bases between the two ends. This CDR3 is built from 12 residues. Incomplete CDR3 DNA: TGTGGTGCTCAGACAAGTGCAGAAACGCTGTAT. This codes for CGAQTSAETLY. The CDR3, in full, reads CGAQTSAETLYF.

In this sample, this clone turned up a few times. Gene names and germline refer to mouse. The CDR3 end falls 1 residue outside the read, so it is completed with the germline J gene. The rearrangement joins TRBV31 to TRBJ2-7, with D possibly TRBD1 on 6 matching bases. Trimming took 0 bases from V and 0 from J, leaving 12 bases between them. Germline CDR1 and CDR2: GKSSPN and SITVG. There are 15 residues in the CDR3. The sequenced part of the CDR3 DNA is TGTGCCTGGAGTCTTTCTACAGGGAACTCCTATGAACAGTAC. Amino acids: CAWSLSTGNSYEQY. The whole CDR3 sequence is CAWSLSTGNSYEQYF.

This clone has a handful of counts. Gene labels here are mouse ones. The read halts 1 residue ahead of the CDR3 end, with the missing end drawn from the germline J gene. The chain links TRBV2 to TRBJ1-3, with 8 bases identical to TRBD1. Germline V gene lookup returns CDR1 LGHNA and CDR2 YSYQKL. The CDR3 runs 15 residues. The V and J ends lost 0 bases and 3 bases, in that order; junction bases with no gene match: 1. CDR3 in amino acids: CASSQDGQGGNTLYF. The CDR3 DNA, read in part, is TGTGCCAGCAGCCAAGATGGACAGGGTGGAAATACGCTCTAT.

This clone is categorized as medium-sized. Gene labels here are mouse ones. The DNA ends 1 residue before the CDR3 does, and the rest of the CDR3 is filled in from the germline J gene. The V call is TRBV3, the J call TRBJ2-1; TRBD2 agrees at 8 bases. The CDR3 runs 16 residues. With 1 base clipped from V and 3 bases from J, the junction kept 5 bases outside the gene matches. Germline lookup yields CDR1 SNHLY and CDR2 FYNGKV (reference sequence). The CDR3 reads CASSLVLGGRYAEQFF. The CDR3 bases that were read are TGTGCCAGCAGCTTAGTGCTGGGGGGCCGCTATGCTGAGCAGTTC.

Comments on this clone: Gene names and germline match the mouse. The read ends 1 residue before the CDR3 terminus; that terminus is restored from the germline J gene. The rearrangement joins TRBV3 to TRBJ1-2; 7 positions match TRBD1. Losses at the gene ends were 0 bases for V and 4 bases for J; bases not matched to a gene: 2. The CDR3 has 14 amino acids. Germline V gene lookup returns CDR1 SNHLY and CDR2 FYNGKV (reference sequence). The CDR3 DNA, read in part, is TGTGCCAGCAGCTTAGCAGGGGGCGGCTCCGACTACACC. It translates to CASSLAGGGSDYT. In full, the CDR3 reads CASSLAGGGSDYTF. Combining the CDR3 with reference TRBV3 and TRBJ1-2 gives the whole variable domain GPKVLQIPSHQIIDMGQMVTLNCDPVSNHLYFYWYKQILGQQMEFLVNFYNGKVMEKSKLFKDQFSVERPDGSYFTLKIQPTALEDSAVYFCASSLAGGGSDYTFGSGTRLLVI.

Of note for this clone: Mouse gene names and germline throughout. The sequence runs out 1 residue before the end of the CDR3; the remainder is reconstructed from the germline J gene. The J gene is TRBJ1-4, the V gene TRBV12-1; D is undetermined. V was trimmed by 2 bases and J by 0 bases, leaving 6 bases between them. This CDR3 has 14 amino acids. Germline values: CDR1 SGHSN, CDR2 HYEKVE. The sequenced part of the CDR3 DNA is TGTGCCAGCTCTCCCCAGGTTTCCAACGAAAGATTATTT. It is translated as CASSPQVSNERLF. The whole CDR3 sequence reads CASSPQVSNERLFF.

This clone was recorded a few times. The gene symbols are mouse symbols. The missing CDR3 end, 1 residue past where the read stops, is filled in from the germline J gene. This chain connects TRBV26 to TRBJ1-6, with 7 bases lining up with TRBD1. TRBJ1-6 is an ORF, with its function uncertain. The CDR3 is 14 amino acids. With 6 bases clipped from V and 4 bases from J, the junction kept 3 bases outside the gene matches. Germline CDR1 reads KGHPV; CDR2 reads FQNQEV (reference sequence). CDR3 amino acids: CASSLTGYNSPLYF. The covered CDR3 bases are TGTGCCAGCAGCCTGACAGGGTATAATTCGCCCCTCTAC.

This clone came up a few times. The gene names given are mouse names. The sequenced part of the CDR3 DNA is TGTGCCAGCAGTCGGACAGCAAACACAGAAGTCTTC. Encoded protein: CASSRTANTEVF. The complete CDR3 protein is CASSRTANTEVFF. The rearrangement uses TRBV26 and TRBJ1-1; a possible D gene is TRBD1 (6 bases). The CDR3 is cut off 1 residue early in the read; its end comes from the germline J gene. The CDR3 covers 13 residues. Deletions cut 4 bases from V and 0 bases from J, with 6 bases between. CDR1 and CDR2 (germline): KGHPV, FQNQEV (reference sequence).

On this clone: Gene and germline names: mouse. The CDR3 extends 1 residue past the end of the read, so its final part is completed from the germline J gene. The genes are TRBV4 and TRBJ2-7; 9 nucleotides match TRBD2. Germline assignment: CDR1 LGHDT and CDR2 YNNKQL (reference sequence). The CDR3 spans 16 residues. Unmatched junction bases numbered 8, after V lost 4 bases and J lost 1 base. This CDR3 is CASSFHWGAISYEQYF. The sequenced part of the CDR3 DNA is TGTGCCAGCAGCTTCCACTGGGGGGCGATATCCTATGAACAGTAC.

Regarding this clone: The genes and germline here are from mouse. From the germline J gene comes the end of the CDR3, since the read stops 1 residue before it. V gene TRBV2 combines with J gene TRBJ2-2, with D maybe TRBD2 (6 bases). Trimming pared 0 bases from V and 2 bases from J, leaving 7 bases between. This CDR3 region has 15 residues. Germline V gene sequence: CDR1 LGHNA, CDR2 YSYQKL. The CDR3 sequence is CASSQDWGNTGQLYF. The CDR3 DNA, read in part, is TGTGCCAGCAGCCAAGACTGGGGTAACACCGGGCAGCTCTAC. Full variable domain (missing parts from reference TRBV2 and TRBJ2-2): DPKIIQKPKYLVAVTGSEKILICEQYLGHNAMYWYRQSAKKPLEFMFSYSYQKLMDNQTASSRFQPQSSKKNHLDLQITALKPDDSATYFCASSQDWGNTGQLYFGEGSKLTVL.

About this clone: Genes and germline come from the mouse. The missing CDR3 end, 1 residue past where the read stops, is filled in from the germline J gene. V is TRBV14 and J is TRBJ1-1; D remains ambiguous. Germline CDR1 SGHDT, CDR2 FRDEAV. Trimming took 5 bases from V and 0 from J, leaving 8 bases between them. There are 13 residues in the CDR3. CDR3 region: CASSLTSNTEVFF. The sequenced part of the CDR3 DNA is TGTGCCAGCAGCCTCACATCAAACACAGAAGTCTTC.